These T cell receptor beta chains were read from a single sample in a study of cytomegalovirus exposure and HLA in healthy donors. TCRdb keeps only in-frame clones here, not all; method: immunoSEQ multiplex PCR. This sample has approximately 110,000 clones, with about 74% found just once. The sequenced sample was PBMCs. All receptors come from a female donor in good health and CMV-seropositive. Each CDR3 is given without its conserved first and last residue. Clone sizes are given selectively: once, few, many, or a class where the clone is expanded.

TRBV5-1	few	TRBJ1-1	ASSRRTGNTEAF
TRBV5-1	few	TRBJ2-7	ASSPLDRAGEQY
TRBV5-1	NA	TRBJ2-1	ASSFPTSGNNEQF
TRBV7-9	NA	TRBJ1-4	ASSLGDTAREKLF
TRBV14	NA	TRBJ2-1	ASSQSWTSGSNEQF
TRBV28	NA	TRBJ1-2	ASSLPMAAGNYGYT
TRBV4-2	NA	TRBJ2-7	ASSRGSGGAYEQY
TRBV6-6	NA	TRBJ2-2	AMRQGATGELF
TRBV19	few	TRBJ1-4	ASTDPWTEAREKLF
TRBV7-9	few	TRBJ2-7	ASSLGPAGEQY
TRBV4-2	NA	TRBJ2-1	ASSQEVKAGLAGVSSYNEQF
TRBV5-1	NA	TRBJ1-4	ASTMDRENEKLF
TRBV7-9	many	TRBJ1-1	ASSSQDMTGMYTEAF
TRBV4-2	NA	TRBJ2-1	ASSPDMYEQF
TRBV10-2	once	TRBJ2-5	ASSLNRGWTQY
TRBV7-2	NA	TRBJ1-3	ASSHSTGKGSGNTIY
TRBV5-1	few	TRBJ1-3	ASSPGLTSGNTIY
TRBV9	NA	TRBJ2-3	ASSVLGTGTSGTQY
TRBV11-2	few	TRBJ2-1	ASSQRSEGYNEQF
TRBV4-2	NA	TRBJ2-5	ASSQDLGRTSGNRETQY
TRBV19	NA	TRBJ2-5	ASSIAQGQETQY
TRBV2	NA	TRBJ2-3	ASSVQGQNTDTQY
TRBV4-3	NA	TRBJ1-1	ASSQVQGTMNTEAF
TRBV10-3	NA	TRBJ2-1	ANSEAGLSYNEQF
TRBV5-4	NA	TRBJ2-7	ASSFARIGTGLLEEQY
TRBV7-7	NA	TRBJ2-5	ASSLAVRGPGETQY
TRBV7-2	NA	TRBJ2-3	ASSRGGPTDTQY
TRBV2	NA	TRBJ2-7	ASSTIQGDEQY
TRBV7-3	NA	TRBJ2-6	ASSLGGRAGGANVLT
TRBV6-1	NA	TRBJ2-3	ASTPGGPSTDTQY
TRBV6-5	NA	TRBJ2-7	ASGDSVEQY
TRBV9	NA	TRBJ2-7	ASNRGQDYEQY
TRBV28	NA	TRBJ2-7	ASSPAGSTSYEQY
TRBV6-1	NA	TRBJ1-6	ATQRVGGGEPLH
TRBV6-5	NA	TRBJ2-2	ASSYSRQGAVGELF
TRBV29-1	NA	TRBJ1-5	SVWGGLMDQPQH
TRBV30	NA	TRBJ1-1	AWSIGGNTEAF
TRBV19	NA	TRBJ1-2	ASSLSGQGAGYT
TRBV5-4	few	TRBJ1-1	ASSFGGNTEAF
TRBV28	few	TRBJ2-5	ASGQPRTGFGTQY
TRBV5-4	once	TRBJ2-1	ASSSQRGATSGEQF
TRBV4-1	NA	TRBJ2-1	ASSLTRLAGMGGDEQF
TRBV18	NA	TRBJ1-3	ASSPPALGAIY
TRBV5-8	NA	TRBJ1-6	ASSLLKGNSPLH
TRBV7-2	NA	TRBJ1-1	ASSSQWYGTEAF
TRBV5-1	NA	TRBJ1-5	ASSLDFGGGQPQH
TRBV18	NA	TRBJ1-6	ASSPNRGGQGDSPLH
TRBV7-8	NA	TRBJ2-7	ASSSQSRGISYEQY
TRBV2	NA	TRBJ1-5	ASSEERGTQH
TRBV12-5	NA	TRBJ1-2	ASGVTPSGRAAGYT
TRBV10-1	NA	TRBJ2-1	AMGGEGRDEQF
TRBV28	NA	TRBJ1-5	ASTRGASNQPQH
TRBV6-1	NA	TRBJ1-1	ASSESWANTEAF
TRBV5-4	NA	TRBJ2-5	ASSFLAGGLETQY
TRBV7-9	NA	TRBJ2-1	ASSLAGLLNNEQF
TRBV5-5	NA	TRBJ2-2	ASSIGLAGAGGELF